The 2 T cell receptor beta chains below come from one sample, sequenced in a study of T cell clusters in autoimmune cytopenias. Roughly 38,000 genome equivalents of blood DNA were amplified for TRB. TRB rearrangements were amplified by touch-down multiplex PCR with mixed TRB-A/B primers. Following a re-call of the multiplex PCR reads, TCRdb has one entry per CDR3 protein and lacks DNA. The specimen's table records about 5,000 distinct CDR3 sequences. The source material was peripheral blood. Source of these receptors: a human donor with an autoimmune cytopenia or autoimmune hepatitis (not recorded which).

Measured by frequency, this clonotype is medium-sized (0.01 to 0.1%). The CDR3 sequence is CASSRGQYDQPQHF. The gene calls are TRBV19 and TRBJ1-5; TCRdb names TRBD1, which stays unverified in the absence of DNA. The CDR3 is made up of 14 amino acids. CDR1 LNHDA and CDR2 SQIVND come from the germline V gene (reference sequence).

The chain has TRBV11-2 and TRBJ2-5; TCRdb's assignment of TRBD2 cannot be checked, as there is no DNA. CDR1 is SGHAT, CDR2 FQNNGV, per germline. The CDR3 runs 16 residues. CDR3 in amino acids: CASSLLSGGAQETQYF.